One and the same sample provided the 12 T cell receptor beta chains below, sequenced in a study of T-cell memory formation after mild COVID-19. TCRdb itself ran the 5' RACE reads through MiXCR, one entry per CDR3 protein. The repertoire consists of approximately 99,000 distinct CDR3 sequences, with roughly 19% occurring once and the leading ten covering over 4.5%. Sequencing used PBMCs or a T cell subset sorted from them (not recorded which). The receptors were gathered from a man in his late teens or twenties who had mild COVID-19 (a few samples of this study predate the infection). Cell type and time point are not known.

This chain uses TRBV10-3 with TRBJ2-5, with 9 positions matching TRBD1. The CDR3 is 14 amino acids. J lost 5 bases, V lost 7 bases, and 8 bases had no gene match. Germline V CDR1 and CDR2: ENHRY, SYGVKD. CDR3 nucleotides: TGTGCCATCATGGGACAGGGAACGATCGAGACCCAGTACTTC. Translated: CAIMGQGTIETQYF.

Only a few counts were recorded for this clonotype. This chain joins TRBV7-8 and TRBJ1-3, with D possibly being TRBD1 (5 bases). CDR3 length: 15 residues. Deletions cut 2 bases from V and 0 bases from J, with 8 bases between. The germline CDR1 and CDR2 sequences are SGHVS and FQNEAQ. CDR3 in DNA: TGTGCCAGCAGCTTACAGGGCAACTCTGGAAACACCATATATTTT. It encodes CASSLQGNSGNTIYF.

This clonotype was picked up many times. V is TRBV6-2 or TRBV6-3 and J is TRBJ2-1; TRBD1 agrees at 12 bases. In germline, CDR1 is MNHEY, CDR2 SVGEGT. The junction had 13 bases not matched to a gene; V was cut back by 6 bases and J by 4 bases. The length of the CDR3 is 18 residues. Here the CDR3 reads CASRFLPGQGAHYNEQFF. The CDR3 DNA reads as TGTGCCAGCAGATTTCTTCCGGGACAGGGGGCTCATTACAATGAGCAGTTCTTC.

This clonotype was found a few times. The chain uses TRBV6-4 and TRBJ2-5; 8 bases fit TRBD1. This CDR3 spans 14 amino acids. Germline CDR1 and CDR2: MRHNA and SNTAGT. V shed 8 bases and J 1 base; nucleotides not matched to a gene: 6. DNA for the CDR3: TGTGCCAGCGGAAACACAGGGGGCCAAGAGACCCAGTACTTC. It encodes CASGNTGGQETQYF.

The chain uses TRBV25-1 and TRBJ2-5; 14 nucleotides line up with TRBD2. The CDR3 has 20 amino acids. Unmatched junction bases numbered 13, after V lost 4 bases and J lost 0 bases. CDR1 and CDR2 from the germline V gene are MGHDK and SYGVNS. The CDR3 protein is CASSATLGLAGETYQETQYF. The CDR3, as DNA: TGTGCCAGCAGTGCCACTTTGGGACTAGCGGGGGAGACGTACCAAGAGACCCAGTACTTC. The full variable domain, rest sourced from reference TRBV25-1 and TRBJ2-5, is EADIYQTPRYLVIGTGKKITLECSQTMGHDKMYWYQQDPGMELHLIHYSYGVNSTEKGDLSSESTVSRIRTEHFPLTLESARPSHTSQYLCASSATLGLAGETYQETQYFGPGTRLLVL.

The table lists this clonotype with a few counts. The chain carries TRBV7-2 and TRBJ2-7, with no clear D. V lost 5 bases and J lost 1, with 12 bases in between. The CDR3 runs 14 residues. Germline V gene data show CDR1 as SGHTA and CDR2 as FQGNSA. The CDR3 nucleotides read TGTGCCAGCAGCGTCGCTCTAGTATCCTACGAGCAGTACTTC. Its translation is CASSVALVSYEQYF. The full variable domain, its missing parts supplied by reference TRBV7-2 and TRBJ2-7, is GAGVSQSPSNKVTEKGKDVELRCDPISGHTALYWYRQSLGQGLEFLIYFQGNSAPDKSGLPSDRFSAERTGGSVSTLTIQRTQQEDSAVYLCASSVALVSYEQYFGPGTRLTVT.

This clonotype was detected only a few times. This chain links TRBV7-9 with TRBJ2-1; maybe TRBD2 (6 bases). V was trimmed by 5 bases and J by 3 bases, leaving 17 bases between them. Germline V gene sequence: CDR1 SEHNR, CDR2 FQNEAQ (reference sequence). The CDR3 loop spans 16 amino acids. For the CDR3, the DNA is TGTGCCAGCAGCCCGACCCGGGGGAGACGCTACAATGAGCAGTTCTTC. Translation: CASSPTRGRRYNEQFF.

The chain recombines TRBV6-5 with TRBJ1-1; D gene ambiguous. The CDR3 extends over 13 amino acids. Looked up from germline, CDR1 is MNHEY and CDR2 is SVGAGI. V gave up 6 bases and J gave up 8 bases, with 16 bases separating them. In DNA, the CDR3 is TGTGCCAGCAGCCACGGAGGAGGTTACGAAGCTTTCTTT. Its translation is CASSHGGGYEAFF.

V is TRBV27 and J is TRBJ2-7; D possibly uses TRBD1 or TRBD2 (5 bases each). The CDR3 runs 15 residues. The germline CDR1 and CDR2 sequences are MNHEY and SMNVEV (reference sequence). V shed 8 bases and J shed 7 bases, with 24 bases lying between them. The CDR3 here is CASHQFGTSLEEQYF. CDR3 bases: TGTGCCAGCCATCAATTTGGGACCTCGTTGGAGGAGCAGTACTTC.

The CDR3 DNA sequence: TGTGCCAGCAGTTACAGGGCAGGAGACGGCTACACCTTC. Its translation is CASSYRAGDGYTF. This chain connects TRBV6-5 to TRBJ1-2; D uncertain. Germline V CDR1 and CDR2: MNHEY, SVGAGI. The length of the CDR3 is 13 residues. The germline V and J ends were trimmed by 2 bases and 8 bases, with 12 bases remaining between them.

In its sample, this clonotype was seen a few times. This rearrangement joins TRBV20-1 to TRBJ2-2; TRBD1 agrees at 7 bases. This CDR3 region has 14 residues. V shed 4 bases and J 4 bases; nucleotides not matched to a gene: 6. Germline V CDR1 and CDR2: DFQATT, SNEGSKA (reference sequence). CDR3 amino acids: CSAKRWTGTGELFF. DNA for the CDR3: TGCAGTGCTAAAAGGTGGACAGGCACCGGGGAGCTGTTTTTT.

The table lists this clonotype with a few counts. The chain is built from TRBV4-3 and TRBJ2-1, with unresolved D. In germline, CDR1 is LGHNA, CDR2 YSLEER. The germline V and J ends were trimmed by 4 bases and 2 bases, with 9 bases remaining between them. This CDR3 region has 14 residues. CDR3 DNA: TGCGCCAGCAGCCCAGGCTTTACCTACAATGAGCAGTTCTTC. This encodes CASSPGFTYNEQFF.